These 21 T cell receptor beta chains originate from one sample sequenced in a study of PD-1 and CTLA-4 blockade in melanoma. This table comes from immunoSEQ multiplex PCR, and its TCRdb copy is limited to in-frame clones, with some not included. Of 25,000 to 30,000 clones detected, around nine tenths appear once; the ten largest clones hold around 8.5%. This specimen was CD8+ T cells from peripheral blood, taken before anti-PD-1 treatment. These receptors originate from a human donor with melanoma.

This clone was detected only once. The rearrangement uses TRBV13 and TRBJ1-2; no reliable D call. CDR1 and CDR2 (germline): PRHDT, FYEKMQ (reference sequence). The V end was cut by 4 bases, the J end by 8 bases, with 11 bases between. The CDR3 has 12 residues. CDR3 sequence reads: CASSSLMGGYTF. The CDR3 bases are TGTGCCAGCAGCTCCTTAATGGGGGGCTACACCTTC.

The chain combines TRBV9 with TRBJ2-1; 7 nucleotides align to TRBD2. Germline CDR1 is SGDLS and CDR2 is YYNGEE. The ends lost 3 bases at V and 0 bases at J; junction bases unmatched: 9. The CDR3 totals 17 residues. In DNA form, the CDR3 reads TGTGCCAGCAGCGCCTTCCTAGCGGTGAGCTCCTACAATGAGCAGTTCTTC. Its protein is CASSAFLAVSSYNEQFF.

The CDR3 reads CASNRESHGYTF. CDR3 nucleotides: TGTGCCAGCAACCGAGAATCACATGGCTACACCTTC. The chain uses TRBV6-5 and TRBJ1-2, with no clear D. Trimming took off 7 bases at V and 6 bases at J, with 12 bases between the two ends. Per the germline V gene, CDR1 is MNHEY and CDR2 is SVGAGI. The CDR3 is 12 amino acids.

The chain recombines TRBV12-3 or TRBV12-4 with TRBJ1-1; 8 bases agree with TRBD1. CDR3 length: 13 residues. V shed 7 bases and J 0 bases; nucleotides not matched to a gene: 1. The CDR3 region is CASTGGVNTEAFF. Here the CDR3 DNA reads TGTGCCAGCACAGGGGGCGTGAACACTGAAGCTTTCTTT.

This clone occurred a few times. The CDR3 is CASSSPRIPGVEVSSPLHF. For the CDR3, the DNA is TGTGCCAGCAGTTCACCCAGGATACCCGGGGTGGAGGTCAGTTCACCCCTCCACTTT. The genes are TRBV28 and TRBJ1-6; D is unclear. CDR1 and CDR2 from the germline V gene are MDHEN and SYDVKM. Deletions cut 4 bases from V and 9 bases from J, with 28 bases between. The CDR3 has 19 amino acids. Full variable domain (remainder filled in from reference TRBV28 and TRBJ1-6): DVKVTQSSRYLVKRTGEKVFLECVQDMDHENMFWYRQDPGLGLRLIYFSYDVKMKEKGDIPEGYSVSREKKERFSLILESASTNQTSMYLCASSSPRIPGVEVSSPLHFGNGTRLTVT.

J is TRBJ2-5 and V is TRBV3-1 (or the pseudogene TRBV3-2); D call uncertain. Trimming left V 1 base short and J 4 bases short, with 13 bases between. Per the germline V gene, CDR1 is LGHDT and CDR2 is YNNKEL (reference sequence). This CDR3 has 15 residues. The CDR3 DNA is TGTGCCAGCAGCCAAGCTGAAGACTTCCTAGAGACCCAGTACTTC. Translated, it gives CASSQAEDFLETQYF.

The gene calls are TRBV6-5 and TRBJ2-2; no definite D call. This CDR3 has 14 residues. The germline CDR1 and CDR2 sequences are MNHEY and SVGAGI. Trimming removed 2 bases at V and 4 bases at J, with 8 bases between. The CDR3 reads CASSYQGFTGELFF. CDR3 sequence (DNA): TGTGCCAGCAGTTACCAAGGGTTCACCGGGGAGCTGTTTTTT.

The chain employs TRBV7-9 and TRBJ2-7; 8 bases align to TRBD1. With V trimmed by 11 bases and J by 3 bases, 9 bases remained unmatched. This CDR3 is 13 amino acids long. Germline V gives CDR1 SEHNR, CDR2 FQNEAQ (reference sequence). The CDR3 sequence: CAARTGHNYEQYF. The CDR3 nucleotides are TGTGCCGCTAGGACAGGGCATAACTACGAGCAGTACTTC.

This chain connects TRBV7-9 to TRBJ2-2, with a weak D call TRBD1 (5 bases). This CDR3 is built from 13 residues. The ends were cut back, 2 bases at V and 4 bases at J, with 5 bases in the middle. CDR1 and CDR2 from the germline V gene are SEHNR and FQNEAQ (reference sequence). In DNA form, the CDR3 reads TGTGCCAGCAGCTTAAGGGGCACCGGGGAGCTGTTTTTT. Translation gives CASSLRGTGELFF.

The chain joins TRBV2 to TRBJ2-1, with TRBD1 identical over 9 bases. The CDR3 loop spans 15 amino acids. Trimming cost V 3 bases and J 7 bases; bases outside gene matches: 7. From germline, CDR1 is SNHLY and CDR2 FYNNEI. The DNA of the CDR3 is TGTGCCAGCAGTGAGGGACAGGGTGATCTGAATGAGCAGTTCTTC. Residues: CASSEGQGDLNEQFF.

The V and J genes are TRBV5-8 and TRBJ1-2; unclear D gene. The CDR3 runs 14 residues. Trimming left V 0 bases short and J 4 bases short, with 10 bases between. Germline values: CDR1 SGHTS, CDR2 YDEGEE. As DNA, the CDR3 is TGTGCCAGCAGCTTGGGAGGGTTGAGCTATGGCTACACCTTC. As protein: CASSLGGLSYGYTF.

V usage is TRBV11-2 and J usage is TRBJ1-2, with a weak D call TRBD1 (5 bases). The CDR3 contains 17 residues. With 1 base removed from V and 0 bases from J, the gap between germline ends came to 15 bases. Germline V gene data show CDR1 as SGHAT and CDR2 as FQNNGV. The CDR3 is CASSLGLGAGANYGYTF. DNA for the CDR3: TGTGCCAGCAGCTTAGGGCTCGGGGCAGGAGCTAACTATGGCTACACCTTC.

This chain joins TRBV30 and TRBJ2-1; TRBD2 agrees at 12 bases. Germline V gives CDR1 GTSNPN, CDR2 SVGIG (reference sequence). Trimming cost V 4 bases and J 8 bases; bases outside gene matches: 9. The CDR3 contains 15 residues. The CDR3 DNA sequence: TGTGCCTGGACCTCGACTAGCGGGAGCTCCGATGAGCAGTTCTTC. It is translated as CAWTSTSGSSDEQFF.

The chain employs TRBV7-9 and TRBJ2-7; the D gene could be TRBD1 or TRBD2 (6 bases each). CDR3 size: 12 residues. V lost 7 bases and J lost 3, with 10 bases in between. The V gene's germline CDR1 is SEHNR and CDR2 FQNEAQ (reference sequence). CDR3 coding DNA: TGTGCCAGCATGGGGGGCCGCTACGAGCAGTACTTC. Translation gives CASMGGRYEQYF.

The chain is built from TRBV7-3 and TRBJ2-3, with 8 bases that match TRBD1. This CDR3 has 17 residues. The ends lost 1 base at V and 2 bases at J; junction bases unmatched: 8. Germline assignment: CDR1 SGHTA and CDR2 FQGTGA. For the CDR3, the DNA is TGTGCCAGCAGCTTAATACCGGCAGGGGGCCTCACAGATACGCAGTATTTT. Protein: CASSLIPAGGLTDTQYF.

The chain combines TRBV13 with TRBJ2-7; D is undetermined. This CDR3 has 16 residues. Trimming shortened V by 6 bases and J by 5 bases, and 23 bases separated the two germline ends. Germline-derived CDR1 and CDR2 are PRHDT and FYEKMQ (reference sequence). For the CDR3, the DNA is TGTGCCAGCAGATTCGGGCCGGACCTAGGGATCCACGAGCAGTACTTC. Protein: CASRFGPDLGIHEQYF. Looking up the rest from reference TRBV13 and TRBJ2-7 gives the full variable domain: AAGVIQSPRHLIKEKRETATLKCYPIPRHDTVYWYQQGPGQDPQFLISFYEKMQSDKGSIPDRFSAQQFSDYHSELNMSSLELGDSALYFCASRFGPDLGIHEQYFGPGTRLTVT.

V is TRBV28 and J is TRBJ2-7; 7 nucleotides match TRBD1. CDR1 MDHEN and CDR2 SYDVKM come from the germline V gene. V lost 5 bases and J lost 0; bases outside the gene matches: 4. The CDR3 loop spans 14 amino acids. As DNA, the CDR3 is TGTGCCAGCAGTCAACAGGGGAACTCCTACGAGCAGTACTTC. Its protein is CASSQQGNSYEQYF.

The V gene is TRBV5-1, the J gene TRBJ1-1, with 8 bases lining up with TRBD1. CDR1 is SGHRS and CDR2 is YFSETQ in the germline V gene. This CDR3 comprises 15 residues. The V gene end was trimmed by 4 bases and the J gene end by 3 bases; junction bases not matched to a gene: 8. CDR3 in DNA: TGCGCCAGCAGCACCCGACAGGGGTTGGACACTGAAGCTTTCTTT. Its protein is CASSTRQGLDTEAFF. The full variable domain, its missing parts supplied by reference TRBV5-1 and TRBJ1-1, is KAGVTQTPRYLIKTRGQQVTLSCSPISGHRSVSWYQQTPGQGLQFLFEYFSETQRNKGNFPGRFSGRQFSNSRSEMNVSTLELGDSALYLCASSTRQGLDTEAFFGQGTRLTVV.

The V and J genes are TRBV7-9 and TRBJ2-3, with D perhaps TRBD1 (5 bases). The germline CDR1 and CDR2 sequences are SEHNR and FQNEAQ (reference sequence). This CDR3 contains 14 residues. V lost 4 bases to trimming and J lost 2 bases, with 10 bases between them. CDR3 loop: CASSSRQNTDTQYF. The CDR3 DNA sequence: TGTGCCAGCAGCTCCCGACAGAACACAGATACGCAGTATTTT.

The V gene is TRBV2, the J gene TRBJ2-2; TRBD2 matches at 11 bases. The CDR3 has 17 residues. Germline trimming cut 6 bases from V and 0 bases from J; bases unmatched to any gene: 6. Germline-derived CDR1 and CDR2 are SNHLY and FYNNEI. CDR3 loop: CASSGLAGVANTGELFF. The CDR3 nucleotides read TGTGCCAGCAGCGGACTAGCGGGCGTTGCGAACACCGGGGAGCTGTTTTTT.

This clone was recorded only once. V and J are TRBV30 and TRBJ2-7; D gene unclear. This CDR3 spans 14 amino acids. Germline CDR1 and CDR2: GTSNPN and SVGIG (reference sequence). With 1 base removed from V and 2 bases from J, the gap between germline ends came to 12 bases. CDR3 sequence reads: CAWSEAGGTYEQYF. The DNA for the CDR3 is TGTGCCTGGAGTGAGGCAGGCGGCACCTACGAGCAGTACTTC.